What follows are 3 T cell receptor beta chains derived from one specimen sequenced in a study of response to subunit inactivated influenza vaccine. TCRdb fed the RT-PCR reads into MiXCR, producing one record per CDR3 protein. This sample has 860,000 or so distinct CDR3 sequences, with around 21% found just once. This specimen was PBMCs from blood, taken 4 to 6 days after vaccination. These receptors all stem from a man over 45 who received an inactivated influenza vaccine.

The chain has TRBV20-1 and TRBJ1-5; 11 bases fit TRBD1. The CDR3 is 18 amino acids. The V segment lost 1 base and the J segment 0 bases; nucleotides outside the gene matches: 8. Germline V gives CDR1 DFQATT, CDR2 SNEGSKA (reference sequence). For the CDR3, the DNA is TGCAGTGCTAGAGGGACAGGGGGCTTCAGCTATAGCAATCAGCCCCAGCATTTT. Protein product: CSARGTGGFSYSNQPQHF.

The J gene is TRBJ2-1, the V gene TRBV9; 9 nucleotides line up with TRBD2. The CDR3 loop spans 20 amino acids. The germline V gene encodes CDR1 SGDLS and CDR2 YYNGEE. The J segment lost 0 bases and the V segment lost 2 bases, leaving 15 bases of the junction unmatched. The DNA for the CDR3 is TGTGCCAGCAGCGTCCTCGGGACTAGCTTACCAATCAGCTCCTACAATGAGCAGTTCTTC. Its protein product is CASSVLGTSLPISSYNEQFF.

This clonotype was seen a few times. The rearrangement links TRBV6-1 to TRBJ2-7, with unresolved D. V was trimmed by 8 bases and J by 7 bases, leaving 12 bases between them. This CDR3 region has 11 residues. In germline, CDR1 is MNHNS, CDR2 SASEGT. The CDR3 reads CASDNLQEQYF. The CDR3 DNA reads TGTGCCAGCGACAACCTACAAGAGCAGTACTTC.